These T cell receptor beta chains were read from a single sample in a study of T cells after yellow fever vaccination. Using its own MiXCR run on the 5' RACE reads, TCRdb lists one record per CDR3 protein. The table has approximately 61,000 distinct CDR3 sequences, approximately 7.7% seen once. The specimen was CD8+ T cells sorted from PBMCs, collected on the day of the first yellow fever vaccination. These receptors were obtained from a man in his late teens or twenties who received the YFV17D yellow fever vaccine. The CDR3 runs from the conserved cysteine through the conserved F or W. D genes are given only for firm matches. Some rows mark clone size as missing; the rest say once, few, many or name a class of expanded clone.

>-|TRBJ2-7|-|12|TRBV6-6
TGTGCCAGCAAAGATGGGGGCTACGAGCAGTACTTC
CASKDGGYEQYF
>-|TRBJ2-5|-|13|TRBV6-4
TGTGCCAGCAGTGAACAGGGTGGGGAGACCCAGTACTTC
CASSEQGGETQYF
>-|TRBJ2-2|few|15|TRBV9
TGTGCCAGCAGCGTAGGGTCCTATCAAGGAGGGGAGCTGTTTTTT
CASSVGSYQGGELFF
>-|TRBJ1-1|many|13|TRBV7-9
TGTGCCAGCAGCCGCTTTGGATACACTGAAGCTTTCTTT
CASSRFGYTEAFF
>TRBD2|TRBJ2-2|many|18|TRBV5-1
TGCGCCAGCAGCCCCTTCGGGACTAGCGGGGGAGGAACCGGGGAGCTGTTTTTT
CASSPFGTSGGGTGELFF
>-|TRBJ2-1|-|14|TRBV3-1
TGTGCCAGCAGCCAAGACACCCATTACAATGAGCAGTTCTTC
CASSQDTHYNEQFF
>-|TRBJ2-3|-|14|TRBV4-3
TGCGCCAGCAGCCAAGAGACCAGTCAGAATACGCAGTATTTT
CASSQETSQNTQYF
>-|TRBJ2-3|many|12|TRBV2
TGTGCCAGCAGTGACAGCACAGATACGCAGTATTTT
CASSDSTDTQYF
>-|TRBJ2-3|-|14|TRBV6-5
TGTGCCAGCAGTTACAGAGCAGAAACTAATACGCAGTATTTT
CASSYRAETNTQYF
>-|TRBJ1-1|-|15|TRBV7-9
TGTGCCAGCAGCTTAATTTATGGGGGGGGAACTGAAGCTTTCTTT
CASSLIYGGGTEAFF
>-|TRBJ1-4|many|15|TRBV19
TGTGCCAGTAGTGGTCTTCGGTTCTCGAGCGGAAAACTGTTTTTT
CASSGLRFSSGKLFF
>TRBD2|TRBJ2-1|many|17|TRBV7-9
TGTGCCAGCAGCCTCGGGACTAGCGGGGGGGCTTACAATGAGCAGTTCTTC
CASSLGTSGGAYNEQFF
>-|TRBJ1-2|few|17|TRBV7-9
TGTGCCAGCAGCTTAGGTTTCTTGGACACGGCCGACTATGGCTACACCTTC
CASSLGFLDTADYGYTF
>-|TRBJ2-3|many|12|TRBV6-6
TGTGCCAGCAGCCCAAGAGTCCGTACGCAGTATTTT
CASSPRVRTQYF
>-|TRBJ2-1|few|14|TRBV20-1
TGCAGTGCTAGAGATCGCGGTACGTACAATGAGCAGTTCTTC
CSARDRGTYNEQFF
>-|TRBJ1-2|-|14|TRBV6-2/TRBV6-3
TGTGCCAGCAGCCGTCTCTGGGTGAACTATGGCTACACCTTC
CASSRLWVNYGYTF
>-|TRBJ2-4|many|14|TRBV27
TGTGCCAGCAGTTTGTCCGGATGGGATAACATTCAGTACTTC
CASSLSGWDNIQYF
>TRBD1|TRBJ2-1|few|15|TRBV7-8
TGTGCCAGCAGCGACGGACAGGGACAGTACAATGAGCAGTTCTTC
CASSDGQGQYNEQFF
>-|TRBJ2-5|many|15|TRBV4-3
TGCGCCAGCAGCCCTGGGCGACTAGTAGGAGAGACCCAGTACTTC
CASSPGRLVGETQYF
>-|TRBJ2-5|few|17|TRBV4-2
TGTGCCAGCAGCGCCCGCTCGGTGGGCCGCGACCAAGAGACCCAGTACTTC
CASSARSVGRDQETQYF
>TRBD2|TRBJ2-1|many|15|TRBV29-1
TGCAGCGTTGAAGCCCCGAGGCGGGGGAGCAATGAGCAGTTCTTC
CSVEAPRRGSNEQFF
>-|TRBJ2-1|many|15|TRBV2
TGTGCCAGCAGTGAACAACAGAGCTCCTACAATGAGCAGTTCTTC
CASSEQQSSYNEQFF
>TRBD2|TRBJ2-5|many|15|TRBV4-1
TGCGCCAGCAGCCACTTAGCGGGGTCCCAAGAGACCCAGTACTTC
CASSHLAGSQETQYF
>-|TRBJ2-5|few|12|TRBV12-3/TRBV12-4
TGTGCCAGCAGCCATGGGGGGGAGACCCAGTACTTC
CASSHGGETQYF
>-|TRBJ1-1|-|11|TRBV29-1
TGCAGCGCCATTTACCAGGCTGAAGCTTTCTTT
CSAIYQAEAFF
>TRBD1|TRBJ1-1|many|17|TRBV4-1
TGCGCCAGCAGCCGGAATACAGGGGGCGCGGATAACACTGAAGCTTTCTTT
CASSRNTGGADNTEAFF
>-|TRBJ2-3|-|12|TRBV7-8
TGTGCCAGCAGCCCCGGGACAGATACGCAGTATTTT
CASSPGTDTQYF
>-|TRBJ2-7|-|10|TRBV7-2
TGTGCCAGCAGCTTTGGCGAGCAGTACTTC
CASSFGEQYF
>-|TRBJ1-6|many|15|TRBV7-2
TGTGCCAGCAGCTTGGGTACAGGGAGTAATTCACCCCTCCACTTT
CASSLGTGSNSPLHF
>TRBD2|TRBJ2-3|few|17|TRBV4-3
TGCGCCAGCAGCCAAGATTTAGCGGGGGCTAGCACAGATACGCAGTATTTT
CASSQDLAGASTDTQYF
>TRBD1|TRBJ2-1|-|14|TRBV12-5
TGTGCTAGTGGTTTCGGGACAGGAGTCTTTGAGCAGTTCTTC
CASGFGTGVFEQFF
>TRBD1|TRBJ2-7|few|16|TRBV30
TGTGCCTGGAGTCCTGGCGGGGGACAGGGCTCCTACGAGCAGTACTTC
CAWSPGGGQGSYEQYF
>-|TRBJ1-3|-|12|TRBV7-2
TGTGCCAGCAGCTGGCCCGGAAACACCATATATTTT
CASSWPGNTIYF
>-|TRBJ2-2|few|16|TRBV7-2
TGTGCCAGCAGCTTAGTCGGGGGTGAATACACCGGGGAGCTGTTTTTT
CASSLVGGEYTGELFF
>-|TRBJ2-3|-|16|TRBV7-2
TGTGCCAGCAGCTTAGTCGTTGGTAGCGGCACAGATACGCAGTATTTT
CASSLVVGSGTDTQYF
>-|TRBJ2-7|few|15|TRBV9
TGTGCCAGCAGCGTAGAGTCAACAGGGCTCTACGAGCAGTACTTC
CASSVESTGLYEQYF
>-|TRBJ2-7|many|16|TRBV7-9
TGTGCCAGCAGCATAAACCTCCGGGACACCGCCTACGAGCAGTACTTC
CASSINLRDTAYEQYF
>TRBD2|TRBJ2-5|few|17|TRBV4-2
TGTGCCAGCAGCCAAGATGATATAGGGCGGGGGGAGGAGACCCAGTACTTC
CASSQDDIGRGEETQYF
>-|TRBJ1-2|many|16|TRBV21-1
TGTGCCAGCAGCAAAGTAAGGGACAGGGAGCCCTATGGCTACACCTTC
CASSKVRDREPYGYTF
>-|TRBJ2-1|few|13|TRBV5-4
TGTGCCAGCAGCTTGACGGCCTACAATGAGCAGTTCTTC
CASSLTAYNEQFF
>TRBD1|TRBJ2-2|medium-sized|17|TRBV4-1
TGCGCCAGCAGCCAGCCTCCAGGGGGTCCGAACACCGGGGAGCTGTTTTTT
CASSQPPGGPNTGELFF
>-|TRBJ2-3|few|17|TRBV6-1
TGTGCCAGCAGTCCATCCCGCCGGGACCCTCCTGCAGATACGCAGTATTTT
CASSPSRRDPPADTQYF
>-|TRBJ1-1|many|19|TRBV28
TGTGCCAGCAGTTTCTTCATGCGGCCCCGGACAGCGATGAACACTGAAGCTTTCTTT
CASSFFMRPRTAMNTEAFF
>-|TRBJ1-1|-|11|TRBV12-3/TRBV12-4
TGTGCCAGCAGGGGGGCGGCCCCGGCTTTCTTT
CASRGAAPAFF
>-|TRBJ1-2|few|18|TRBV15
TGTGCCACCAGCAGAGATCCGGACAGAACGTTAACTAACTATGGCTACACCTTC
CATSRDPDRTLTNYGYTF
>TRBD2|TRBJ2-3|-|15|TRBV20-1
TGCAGTGCTAGAGATTTAGCGGGGCTCACAGATACGCAGTATTTT
CSARDLAGLTDTQYF
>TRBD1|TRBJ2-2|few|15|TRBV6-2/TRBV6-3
TGTGCCAGCAGCCCCCGGACAGGGTGGTCCGGGGAGCTGTTTTTT
CASSPRTGWSGELFF
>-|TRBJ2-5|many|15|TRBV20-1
TGCAGTGCAAACCACGAGGGGGACTACCAAGAGACCCAGTACTTC
CSANHEGDYQETQYF
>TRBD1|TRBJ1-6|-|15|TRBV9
TGTGCCAGCAGCGCCCGGGACAGTTATAATTCACCCCTCCACTTT
CASSARDSYNSPLHF
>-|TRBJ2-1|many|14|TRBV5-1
TGCGCCAGCAGCCCTTTAGGAGACTACAATGAGCAGTTCTTC
CASSPLGDYNEQFF
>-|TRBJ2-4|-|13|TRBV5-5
TGTGCCAGCAGTCCGACGTGGGCGAACATTCAGTACTTC
CASSPTWANIQYF
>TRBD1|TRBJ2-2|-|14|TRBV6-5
TGTGCCAGCAGCCCGGGACAGGACACCGGGGAGCTGTTTTTT
CASSPGQDTGELFF
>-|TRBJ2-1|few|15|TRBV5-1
TGCGCCAGCAGCTTGGCCGGTTATATGGACAATGAGCAGTTCTTC
CASSLAGYMDNEQFF
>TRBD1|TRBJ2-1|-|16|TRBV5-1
TGCGCCAGCAGCCCTCCTGAGGGACAGGGATACAATGAGCAGTTCTTC
CASSPPEGQGYNEQFF
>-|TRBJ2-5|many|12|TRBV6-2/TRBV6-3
TGTGCCAGCAGAGGGGCGGGGGAGACCCAGTACTTC
CASRGAGETQYF